The clone carrying this T cell receptor beta chain has just one count. These data are taken from a study of blood T cell repertoires in COVID-19. At the level of the study: Spain, Italy and the United States supplied samples that represented acute and convalescent COVID-19. The analysed material was cDNA or gDNA that came from T cells, B-cell-depleted T cells, or PBMCs.

Clones were sequenced by immunoSEQ multiplex PCR, and TCRdb holds only the in-frame ones, with some missing. This table holds roughly 220,000 clones, roughly 86% found once. The receptor's source is a man between 60 and 75 years old with acute or convalescent COVID-19. The specimen was peripheral blood.

In DNA form, the CDR3 reads TGTGCCAGCAGCAAAAAGCCTAGCGGGGGGGCGAAGGAGCAGTACTTC. This codes for CASSKKPSGGAKEQYF. The J gene is TRBJ2-7, the V gene TRBV21-1; TRBD2 is taken as the D call from the table, unchecked against the DNA. TRBV21-1 is recorded as a pseudogene. This CDR3 has 16 amino acids.